Sequencing of this T cell receptor (beta chain) was carried out in a study of cytomegalovirus exposure and HLA in healthy donors. Findings and caveats of the study: There were some public TCRs occurring in many donors, but most TCR sequences were rare. Cytomegalovirus-associated status was assigned to more than 150 TCR beta chains.

This CDR3 has 15 amino acids. The trim removed 0 bases at V and 8 bases at J, leaving 7 bases unmatched. Germline V gene lookup returns CDR1 SGHKS and CDR2 YYEKEE (reference sequence). The study sampled nominally healthy donors, though unrecorded immune exposures were likely. 60 Vbeta and 13 Jbeta primers were used in PCR. The protocol was immunoSEQ multiplex PCR, while the TCRdb copy is restricted to in-frame clones and leaves out a portion. The sample has around 100,000 clones; the top ten hold about 3.8%. About this clone itself: Its antigen is unknown.

Source material: PBMCs. The receptor comes from a man younger than 40 in good health and CMV-seronegative. V gene TRBV5-5 combines with J gene TRBJ2-3; TRBD2 aligns across 9 bases. CDR3 protein: CASSLEYPAGGTQYF. CDR3 in DNA: TGTGCCAGCAGCTTGGAGTACCCAGCGGGAGGTACGCAGTATTTT. Drawing the rest from reference TRBV5-5 and TRBJ2-3, the complete variable domain is DAGVTQSPTHLIKTRGQQVTLRCSPISGHKSVSWYQQVLGQGPQFIFQYYEKEERGRGNFPDRFSARQFPNYSSELNVNALLLGDSALYLCASSLEYPAGGTQYFGPGTRLTVL.